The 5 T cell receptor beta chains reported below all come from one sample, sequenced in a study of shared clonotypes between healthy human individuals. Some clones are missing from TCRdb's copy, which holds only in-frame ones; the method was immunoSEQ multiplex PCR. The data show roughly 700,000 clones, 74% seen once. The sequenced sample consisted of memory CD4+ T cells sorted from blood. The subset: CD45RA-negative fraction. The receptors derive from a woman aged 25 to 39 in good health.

The DNA for the CDR3 is TGTGCCAGCAGTGAAAGCAGCCCTAACTATGGCTACACCTTC. Translating gives CASSESSPNYGYTF. The chain links TRBV2 to TRBJ1-2; no clear D. Germline CDR1 reads SNHLY; CDR2 reads FYNNEI. This CDR3 is 14 amino acids long. The germline V and J ends were trimmed by 2 bases and 0 bases, with 7 bases remaining between them.

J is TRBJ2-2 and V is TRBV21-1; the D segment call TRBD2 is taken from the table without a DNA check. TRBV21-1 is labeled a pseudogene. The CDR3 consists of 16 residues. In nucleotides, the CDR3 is TGTGCCAGCAGCAAGAAGGGACTAGCGTTCACCGGGGAGCTGTTTTTT. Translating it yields CASSKKGLAFTGELFF.

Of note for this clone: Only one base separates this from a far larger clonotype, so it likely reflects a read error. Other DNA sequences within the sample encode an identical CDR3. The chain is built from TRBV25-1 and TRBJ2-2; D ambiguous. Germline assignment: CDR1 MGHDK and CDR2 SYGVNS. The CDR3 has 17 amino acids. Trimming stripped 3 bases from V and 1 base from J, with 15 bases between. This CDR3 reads CASSEYKDGKNTGELFF. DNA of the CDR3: TGTGCCAGCAGTGAGTATAAGGACGGCAAGAACACCGGGGAGCTGTTTTTT. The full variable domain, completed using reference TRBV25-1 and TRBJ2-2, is EADIYQTPRYLVIGTGKKITLECSQTMGHDKMYWYQQDPGMELHLIHYSYGVNSTEKGDLSSESTVSRIRTEHFPLTLESARPSHTSQYLCASSEYKDGKNTGELFFGEGSRLTVL.

This chain's CDR3 is CASSLSQGTYEQYF. CDR3 DNA sequence: TGTGCCAGCAGCTTAAGTCAGGGGACCTACGAGCAGTACTTC. This chain uses TRBV7-2 with TRBJ2-7; possibly TRBD1 for D (6 bases). Germline V gene lookup returns CDR1 SGHTA and CDR2 FQGNSA. V lost 2 bases to trimming and J lost 2 bases, with 10 bases between them. The CDR3 extends over 14 amino acids.

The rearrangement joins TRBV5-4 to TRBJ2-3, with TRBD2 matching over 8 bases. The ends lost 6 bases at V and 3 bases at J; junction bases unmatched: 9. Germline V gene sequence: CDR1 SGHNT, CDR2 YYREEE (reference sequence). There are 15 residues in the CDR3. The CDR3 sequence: CASNPGGRGTDTQYF. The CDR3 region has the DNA TGTGCCAGCAACCCGGGAGGGAGAGGTACAGATACGCAGTATTTT.